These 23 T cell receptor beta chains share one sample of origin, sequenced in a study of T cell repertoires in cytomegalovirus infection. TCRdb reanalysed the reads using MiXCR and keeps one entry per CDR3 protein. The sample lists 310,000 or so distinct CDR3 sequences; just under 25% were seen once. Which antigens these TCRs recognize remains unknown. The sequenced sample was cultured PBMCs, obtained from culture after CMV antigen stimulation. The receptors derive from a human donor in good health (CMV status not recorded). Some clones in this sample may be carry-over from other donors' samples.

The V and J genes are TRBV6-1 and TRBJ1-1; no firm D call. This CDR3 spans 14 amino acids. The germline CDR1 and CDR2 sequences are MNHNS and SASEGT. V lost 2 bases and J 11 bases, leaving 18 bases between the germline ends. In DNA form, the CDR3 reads TGTGCCAGCAGTGAATCTCGGGCCGTAGGCTCGGCTTTCTTT. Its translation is CASSESRAVGSAFF.

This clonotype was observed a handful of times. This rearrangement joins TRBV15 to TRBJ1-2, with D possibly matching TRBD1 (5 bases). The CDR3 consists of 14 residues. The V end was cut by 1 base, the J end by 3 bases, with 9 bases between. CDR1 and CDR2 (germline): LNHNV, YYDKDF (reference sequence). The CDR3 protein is CATSRGQIDYGYTF. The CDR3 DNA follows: TGTGCCACCAGCAGAGGACAGATTGACTATGGCTACACCTTC.

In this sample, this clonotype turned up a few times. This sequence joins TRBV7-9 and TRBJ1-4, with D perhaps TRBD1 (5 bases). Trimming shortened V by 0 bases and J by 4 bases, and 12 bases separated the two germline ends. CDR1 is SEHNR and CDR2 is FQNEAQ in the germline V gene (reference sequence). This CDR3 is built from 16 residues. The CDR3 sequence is CASSLAIQGVNEKLFF. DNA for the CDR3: TGTGCCAGCAGCTTAGCGATTCAGGGAGTTAATGAAAAACTGTTTTTT.

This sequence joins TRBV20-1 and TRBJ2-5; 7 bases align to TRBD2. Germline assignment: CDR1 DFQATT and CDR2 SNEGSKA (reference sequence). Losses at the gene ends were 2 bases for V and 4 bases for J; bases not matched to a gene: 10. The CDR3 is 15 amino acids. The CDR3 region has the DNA TGCAGTGCTAGACGCCTGGGGGGGGATTTAGAGACCCAGTACTTC. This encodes CSARRLGGDLETQYF.

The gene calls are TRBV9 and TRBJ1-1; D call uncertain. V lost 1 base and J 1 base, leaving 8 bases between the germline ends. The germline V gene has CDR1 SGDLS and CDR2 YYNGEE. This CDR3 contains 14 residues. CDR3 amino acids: CASSVRSTNTEAFF. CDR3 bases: TGTGCCAGCAGCGTAAGGAGTACGAACACTGAAGCTTTCTTT.

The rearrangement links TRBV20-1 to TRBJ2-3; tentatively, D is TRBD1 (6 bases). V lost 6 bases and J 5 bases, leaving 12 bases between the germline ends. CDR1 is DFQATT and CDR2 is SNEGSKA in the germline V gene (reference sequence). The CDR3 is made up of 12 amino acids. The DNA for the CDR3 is TGCAGTGCCGACAGGACTGTAGATACGCAGTATTTT. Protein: CSADRTVDTQYF.

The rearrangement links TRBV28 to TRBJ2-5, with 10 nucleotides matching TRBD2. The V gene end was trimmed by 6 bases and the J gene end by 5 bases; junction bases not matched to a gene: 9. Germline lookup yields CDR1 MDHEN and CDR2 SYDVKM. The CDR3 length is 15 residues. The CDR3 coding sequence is TGTGCCAGCAGGACCCTAGCGGGAGTTGAGGAGACCCAGTACTTC. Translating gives CASRTLAGVEETQYF. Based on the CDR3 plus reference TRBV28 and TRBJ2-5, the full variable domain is DVKVTQSSRYLVKRTGEKVFLECVQDMDHENMFWYRQDPGLGLRLIYFSYDVKMKEKGDIPEGYSVSREKKERFSLILESASTNQTSMYLCASRTLAGVEETQYFGPGTRLLVL.

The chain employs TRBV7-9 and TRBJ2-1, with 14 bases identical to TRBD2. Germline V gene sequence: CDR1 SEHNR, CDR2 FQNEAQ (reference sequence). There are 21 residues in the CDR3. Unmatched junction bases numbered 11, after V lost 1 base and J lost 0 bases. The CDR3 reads CASSLELPGLAGAGSYNEQFF. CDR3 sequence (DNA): TGTGCCAGCAGCTTAGAACTCCCGGGACTAGCGGGAGCCGGCTCCTACAATGAGCAGTTCTTC. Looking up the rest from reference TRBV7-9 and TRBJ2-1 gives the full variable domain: DTGVSQNPRHKITKRGQNVTFRCDPISEHNRLYWYRQTLGQGPEFLTYFQNEAQLEKSRLLSDRFSAERPKGSFSTLEIQRTEQGDSAMYLCASSLELPGLAGAGSYNEQFFGPGTRLTVL.

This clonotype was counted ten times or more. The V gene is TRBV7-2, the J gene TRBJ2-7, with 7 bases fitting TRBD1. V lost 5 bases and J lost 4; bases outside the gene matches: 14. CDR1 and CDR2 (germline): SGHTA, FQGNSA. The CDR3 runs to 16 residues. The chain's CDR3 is CASSKRVGTVAYEQYF. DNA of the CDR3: TGTGCCAGCAGCAAAAGAGTCGGGACAGTAGCTTACGAGCAGTACTTC.

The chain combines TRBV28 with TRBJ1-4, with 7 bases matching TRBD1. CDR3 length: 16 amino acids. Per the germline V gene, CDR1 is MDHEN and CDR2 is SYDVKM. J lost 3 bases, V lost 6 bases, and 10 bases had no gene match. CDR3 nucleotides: TGTGCCAGCAGCCCTCTGACCGGGACAGCTAATGAAAAACTGTTTTTT. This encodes CASSPLTGTANEKLFF.

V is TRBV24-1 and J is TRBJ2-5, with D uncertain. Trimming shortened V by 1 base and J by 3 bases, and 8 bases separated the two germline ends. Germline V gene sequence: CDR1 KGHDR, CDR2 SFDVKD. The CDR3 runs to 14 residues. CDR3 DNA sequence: TGTGCCACCAGTGATTTTTCGGGCAAAGAGACCCAGTACTTC. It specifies CATSDFSGKETQYF.

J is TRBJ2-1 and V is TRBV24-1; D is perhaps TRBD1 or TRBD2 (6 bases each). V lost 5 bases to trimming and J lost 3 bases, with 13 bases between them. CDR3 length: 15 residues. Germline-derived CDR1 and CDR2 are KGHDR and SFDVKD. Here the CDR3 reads CATSGGASDYNEQFF. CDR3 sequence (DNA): TGTGCCACCAGTGGGGGGGCTAGCGACTACAATGAGCAGTTCTTC.

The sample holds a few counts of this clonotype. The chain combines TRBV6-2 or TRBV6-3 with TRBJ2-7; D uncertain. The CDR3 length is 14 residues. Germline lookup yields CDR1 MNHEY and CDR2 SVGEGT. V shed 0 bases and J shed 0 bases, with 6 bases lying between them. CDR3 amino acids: CASSYSPASYEQYF. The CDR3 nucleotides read TGTGCCAGCAGTTACTCTCCGGCCTCCTACGAGCAGTACTTC.

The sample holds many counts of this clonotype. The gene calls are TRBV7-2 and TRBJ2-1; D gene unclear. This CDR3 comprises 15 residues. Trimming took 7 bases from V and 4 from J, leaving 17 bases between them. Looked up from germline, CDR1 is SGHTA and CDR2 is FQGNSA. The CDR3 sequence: CASNLPGFGYNEQFF. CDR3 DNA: TGTGCCAGCAACCTCCCCGGCTTCGGATACAATGAGCAGTTCTTC.

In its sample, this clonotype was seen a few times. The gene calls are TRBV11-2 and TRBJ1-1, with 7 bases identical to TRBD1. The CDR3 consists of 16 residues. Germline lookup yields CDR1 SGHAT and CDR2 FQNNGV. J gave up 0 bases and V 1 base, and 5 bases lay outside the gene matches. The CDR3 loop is CASSLGQGLLNTEAFF. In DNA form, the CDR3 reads TGTGCCAGCAGCTTAGGACAGGGACTGTTGAACACTGAAGCTTTCTTT.

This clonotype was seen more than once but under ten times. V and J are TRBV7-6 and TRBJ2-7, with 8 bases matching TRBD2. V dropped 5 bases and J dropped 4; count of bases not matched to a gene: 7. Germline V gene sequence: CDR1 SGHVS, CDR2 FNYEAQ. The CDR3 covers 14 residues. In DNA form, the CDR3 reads TGTGCCAGCAGCCACCCCGCGGGAGGTTACGAGCAGTACTTC. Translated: CASSHPAGGYEQYF.

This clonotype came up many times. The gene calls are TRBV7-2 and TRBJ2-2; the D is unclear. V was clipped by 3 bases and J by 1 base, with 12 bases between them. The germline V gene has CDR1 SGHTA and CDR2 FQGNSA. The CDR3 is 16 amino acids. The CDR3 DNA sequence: TGTGCCAGCAGCTTGGGCCTCTCTAGGAACACCGGGGAGCTGTTTTTT. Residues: CASSLGLSRNTGELFF.

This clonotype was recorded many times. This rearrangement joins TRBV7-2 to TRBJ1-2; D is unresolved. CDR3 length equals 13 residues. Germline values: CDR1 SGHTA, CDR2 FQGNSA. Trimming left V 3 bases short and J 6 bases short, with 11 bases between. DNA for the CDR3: TGTGCCAGCAGCTTCGCAAGCAGTGATGGCTACACCTTC. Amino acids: CASSFASSDGYTF.

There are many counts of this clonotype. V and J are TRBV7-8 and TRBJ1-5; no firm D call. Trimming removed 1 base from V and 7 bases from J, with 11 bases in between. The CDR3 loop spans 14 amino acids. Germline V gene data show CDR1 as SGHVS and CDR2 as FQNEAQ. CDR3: CASSLEGSVQPQHF. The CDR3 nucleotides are TGTGCCAGCAGCTTAGAAGGAAGCGTACAGCCCCAGCATTTT. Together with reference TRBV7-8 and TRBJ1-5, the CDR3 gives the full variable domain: GAGVSQSPRYKVAKRGQDVALRCDPISGHVSLFWYQQALGQGPEFLTYFQNEAQLDKSGLPSDRFFAERPEGSVSTLKIQRTQQEDSAVYLCASSLEGSVQPQHFGDGTRLSIL.

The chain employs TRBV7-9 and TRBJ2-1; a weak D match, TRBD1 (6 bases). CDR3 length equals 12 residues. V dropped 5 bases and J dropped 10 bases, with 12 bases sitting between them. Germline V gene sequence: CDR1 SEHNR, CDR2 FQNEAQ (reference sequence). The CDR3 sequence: CASSQTGNEQFF. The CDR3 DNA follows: TGTGCCAGCAGCCAAACAGGGAACGAGCAGTTCTTC. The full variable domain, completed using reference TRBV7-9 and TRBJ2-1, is DTGVSQNPRHKITKRGQNVTFRCDPISEHNRLYWYRQTLGQGPEFLTYFQNEAQLEKSRLLSDRFSAERPKGSFSTLEIQRTEQGDSAMYLCASSQTGNEQFFGPGTRLTVL.

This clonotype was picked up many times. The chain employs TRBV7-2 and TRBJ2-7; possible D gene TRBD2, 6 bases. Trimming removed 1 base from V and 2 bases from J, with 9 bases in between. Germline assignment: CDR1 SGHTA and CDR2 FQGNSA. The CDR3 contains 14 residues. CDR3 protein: CASSLGRGTYEQYV. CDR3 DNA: TGTGCCAGCAGCTTAGGGCGGGGAACCTACGAGCAGTACGTC.

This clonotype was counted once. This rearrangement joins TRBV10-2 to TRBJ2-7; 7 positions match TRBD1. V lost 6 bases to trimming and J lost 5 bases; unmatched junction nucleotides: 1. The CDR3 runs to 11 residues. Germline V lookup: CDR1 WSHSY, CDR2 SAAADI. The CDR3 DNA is TGCGCCAGCAGCGGACAGGACGAGCAGTACGTC. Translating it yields CASSGQDEQYV.

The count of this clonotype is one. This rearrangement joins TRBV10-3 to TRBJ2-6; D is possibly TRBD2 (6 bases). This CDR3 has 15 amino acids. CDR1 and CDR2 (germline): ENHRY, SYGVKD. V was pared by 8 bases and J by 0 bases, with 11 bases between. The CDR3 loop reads CAISVGGSGANVLTF. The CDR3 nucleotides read TGTGCCATCTCGGTGGGAGGCTCTGGGGCCAACGTCCTGACTTTC.